These 19 T cell receptor beta chains originate from one sample sequenced in a study of shared clonotypes between healthy human individuals (dated by TCRdb to 2020 to 2021). The library was produced with the immunoSEQ multiplex PCR assay. What TCRdb holds here is the immuneACCESS table cut down to in-frame rearrangements. Part of the clones is not present; checked against another copy, under half of the missing clones reflect an unresolved V gene, and the others are unexplained. The sample table holds millions of clones, of which roughly nine tenths were seen once. The ten top clones hold around 0.15% of the sample. The sample taken for sequencing was naive CD4+ T cells sorted from blood. Explained via the paper, the cell subset or site label denotes: CD45RA+ positively selected. Source of these receptors: a man in his late teens or twenties in good health.

V is TRBV6-4 and J is TRBJ2-2; 7 bases agree with TRBD1. Germline V gene data show CDR1 as MRHNA and CDR2 as SNTAGT. With 2 bases clipped from V and 5 bases from J, the junction kept 2 bases outside the gene matches. The CDR3 totals 14 residues. The CDR3 DNA follows: TGTGCCAGCAGTGACCAGGGGGTTACCGGGGAGCTGTTTTTT. Its translation is CASSDQGVTGELFF.

A word on this clone: The same CDR3 can be traced to other DNA sequences in this sample. The V call is TRBV5-1, the J call TRBJ1-3; D is possibly TRBD1 (5 bases). The V end lost 3 bases, the J end lost 4 bases, and 11 bases lay between the germline ends. The CDR3 totals 14 residues. Germline CDR1 SGHRS, CDR2 YFSETQ. The CDR3 spells CASSSQGTGNTIYF. The CDR3 coding sequence is TGCGCCAGCAGCTCCCAGGGAACCGGAAACACCATATATTTT.

This rearrangement joins TRBV6-1 to TRBJ1-4; D might be TRBD1 (6 bases). CDR3 length equals 14 residues. The germline V gene encodes CDR1 MNHNS and CDR2 SASEGT. V lost 5 bases and J 6 bases, leaving 13 bases between the germline ends. The CDR3 is CASSKGGADEKLFF. The CDR3 region has the DNA TGTGCCAGCAGTAAGGGGGGGGCGGATGAAAAACTGTTTTTT.

The chain uses TRBV30 and TRBJ2-5, with TRBD2 as a possible D gene (7 bases). V lost 0 bases and J 2 bases, leaving 16 bases between the germline ends. The CDR3 has 16 amino acids. The germline V gene encodes CDR1 GTSNPN and CDR2 SVGIG (reference sequence). As DNA, the CDR3 is TGTGCCTGGAGTGTACGGGGCCGGGGGGCGCAAGAGACCCAGTACTTC. Its protein product is CAWSVRGRGAQETQYF.

The rearrangement uses TRBV28 and TRBJ1-2; 11 positions agree with TRBD1. J was trimmed by 3 bases and V by 5 bases; bases with no gene match: 14. Germline CDR1 reads MDHEN; CDR2 reads SYDVKM. The CDR3 spans 18 residues. Here the CDR3 DNA reads TGTGCCAGCAGTACCTACCCCGGACAGGGGGCTGCCCACTATGGCTACACCTTC. This sequence encodes CASSTYPGQGAAHYGYTF.

The chain is built from TRBV7-9 and TRBJ2-3; 8 positions agree with TRBD1. After removal of 6 bases from V and 3 bases from J, the junction contained 8 bases not matched to a gene. The CDR3 consists of 15 residues. Per the germline V gene, CDR1 is SEHNR and CDR2 is FQNEAQ (reference sequence). The CDR3 DNA sequence: TGTGCCAGCAGTCCAGGGGGCGGGTATACAGATACGCAGTATTTT. Residues: CASSPGGGYTDTQYF.

In this sample, this clone turned up once. This chain joins TRBV10-1 and TRBJ2-1; weak D call: TRBD1 (5 bases). Germline-derived CDR1 and CDR2 are WNHNN and SYGVQD (reference sequence). This CDR3 spans 14 amino acids. With 0 bases removed from V and 8 bases from J, the gap between germline ends came to 11 bases. The CDR3 DNA reads TGCGCCAGCAGTGAGTCACGCGGCAGGGATGAGCAGTTCTTC. This gives the protein CASSESRGRDEQFF.

The rearrangement joins TRBV6-1 to TRBJ1-1; the match to TRBD1 covers 7 bases. Germline V CDR1 and CDR2: MNHNS, SASEGT. V lost 6 bases to trimming and J lost 1 base; unmatched junction nucleotides: 8. The CDR3 consists of 15 residues. In DNA, the CDR3 is TGTGCCAGCAGGGGGAGACAGGGCGCGAACACTGAAGCTTTCTTT. This codes for CASRGRQGANTEAFF.

The chain carries TRBV2 and TRBJ1-4; D call uncertain. The ends were cut back, 1 base at V and 5 bases at J, with 8 bases in the middle. CDR1 and CDR2 from the germline V gene are SNHLY and FYNNEI. The CDR3 has 14 amino acids. The DNA for the CDR3 is TGTGCCAGCAGTGAAGAACTGAAGAATGAAAAACTGTTTTTT. This codes for CASSEELKNEKLFF.

The chain is built from TRBV19 and TRBJ2-7; weak D call: TRBD2 (5 bases). CDR3 length: 13 amino acids. CDR1 is LNHDA, CDR2 SQIVND, per germline (reference sequence). Trimming took 5 bases from V and 1 from J, leaving 9 bases between them. CDR3 residues: CASSVGRSYEQYF. DNA of the CDR3: TGTGCCAGTAGTGTTGGGAGATCCTACGAGCAGTACTTC.

This sequence joins TRBV4-3 and TRBJ1-6, with D uncertain. The CDR3 extends over 19 amino acids. Deletions cut 0 bases from V and 6 bases from J, with 21 bases between. Germline V lookup: CDR1 LGHNA, CDR2 YSLEER. CDR3 DNA sequence: TGCGCCAGCAGCCAAGAAATTGTAGAAGGGCCCCGGCGTAATTCACCCCTCCACTTT. It codes for CASSQEIVEGPRRNSPLHF.

On this clone: Other DNA sequences in this specimen translate into the identical CDR3. The chain uses TRBV5-4 and TRBJ2-5; D is unclear. The germline V gene encodes CDR1 SGHNT and CDR2 YYREEE (reference sequence). This CDR3 contains 12 residues. Trimming took 1 base from V and 2 from J, leaving 3 bases between them. The CDR3 here is CASSLWQETQYF. CDR3 sequence (DNA): TGTGCCAGCAGCTTGTGGCAAGAGACCCAGTACTTC.

This sequence joins TRBV4-1 and TRBJ1-4; 8 bases match TRBD1. Germline CDR1 and CDR2: MGHRA and YSYEKL. The junction had 7 bases not matched to a gene; V was cut back by 0 bases and J by 7 bases. The CDR3 is made up of 16 amino acids. CDR3 residues: CASSQDFRTGSEKLFF. The CDR3 DNA sequence: TGCGCCAGCAGCCAAGATTTTAGGACAGGGTCTGAAAAACTGTTTTTT.

The chain combines TRBV19 with TRBJ1-6, with 10 positions matching TRBD1. This CDR3 spans 16 amino acids. The J segment lost 9 bases and the V segment lost 6 bases, leaving 11 bases of the junction unmatched. Germline-derived CDR1 and CDR2 are LNHDA and SQIVND (reference sequence). CDR3 protein: CASSQVSGTGVSPLHF. In DNA, the CDR3 is TGTGCCAGTAGCCAAGTTTCCGGGACAGGGGTTTCACCCCTCCACTTT.

The V gene is TRBV7-9, the J gene TRBJ2-2, with D uncertain. Germline V lookup: CDR1 SEHNR, CDR2 FQNEAQ (reference sequence). Trimming shortened V by 2 bases and J by 4 bases, and 11 bases separated the two germline ends. The CDR3 covers 15 residues. CDR3 residues: CASSLSSPSTGELFF. Written as DNA, the CDR3 is TGTGCCAGCAGCTTATCTTCTCCCTCCACCGGGGAGCTGTTTTTT.

The J gene is TRBJ1-5, the V gene TRBV12-5, with 10 positions matching TRBD1. The CDR3 runs 19 residues. Germline V gene lookup returns CDR1 LGHNT and CDR2 FRNRAP. The trim removed 5 bases at V and 3 bases at J, leaving 16 bases unmatched. The CDR3 spells CASGPTGTGALQFNQPQHF. The CDR3 DNA follows: TGTGCTAGTGGTCCTACCGGGACAGGGGCCTTACAATTCAATCAGCCCCAGCATTTT.

The gene calls are TRBV2 and TRBJ2-7; possibly TRBD1 or TRBD2 for D (5 bases each). This CDR3 region has 12 residues. The germline gives CDR1 SNHLY, CDR2 FYNNEI. CDR3 residues: CPVAGTSYEQYF. Written as DNA, the CDR3 is TGTCCTGTGGCAGGGACCTCCTACGAGCAGTACTTC. Complete variable domain (other parts from reference TRBV2 and TRBJ2-7): EPEVTQTPSHQVTQMGQEVILRCVPISNHLYFYWYRQILGQKVEFLVSFYNNEISEKSEIFDDQFSVERPDGSNFTLKIRSTKLEDSAMYFCPVAGTSYEQYFGPGTRLTVT.

The chain uses TRBV2 and TRBJ2-1; 7 bases line up with TRBD1. V trimming: 6 bases; J trimming: 5 bases; junction bases outside the gene matches: 10. This CDR3 region has 15 residues. CDR1 and CDR2 from the germline V gene are SNHLY and FYNNEI. This chain's CDR3 is CASRGDSWFNNEQFF. For the CDR3, the DNA is TGTGCCAGCAGGGGGGACAGTTGGTTTAACAATGAGCAGTTCTTC.

In its sample, this clone was seen once. The chain combines TRBV25-1 with TRBJ1-1, with TRBD1 matching 7 bases. Germline loops: CDR1 MGHDK, CDR2 SYGVNS. Trimming took 5 bases from V and 1 from J; bases not matched to a gene: 4. CDR3 length equals 14 residues. The CDR3 region is CASSYGQANTEAFF. CDR3 nucleotide sequence: TGTGCCAGCAGTTACGGACAGGCGAACACTGAAGCTTTCTTT.